This TCR beta chain stems from a study of long-term antiretroviral therapy in people with HIV. Cryopreserved PBMC, at roughly 1-10 million per sample, were present before DNA extraction. Sequencing relied on immunoSEQ assay v3.0, run at survey level. The assay was immunoSEQ multiplex PCR, and TCRdb's table has in-frame clones only and misses some. Counted here are under 35,000 clones, about 93% occurring once; the ten biggest clones make up around 3.8%. The clonotype originates from a woman in her forties or fifties with HIV. This specimen was unsorted PBMCs, taken around 5 years after starting antiretroviral therapy.

The CDR3 DNA follows: TGCAGCGTTGAAGATTTGAGCACTGAAGCTTTCTTT. Translating gives CSVEDLSTEAFF. The V and J genes are TRBV29-1 and TRBJ1-1; unclear D gene. Trimming pared 0 bases from V and 4 bases from J, leaving 6 bases between. The CDR3 is 12 amino acids. The germline CDR1 and CDR2 sequences are SQVTM and ANQGSEA. Variable domain in full (rest from reference TRBV29-1 and TRBJ1-1): SAVISQKPSRDICQRGTSLTIQCQVDSQVTMMFWYRQQPGQSLTLIATANQGSEATYESGFVIDKFPISRPNLTFSTLTVSNMSPEDSSIYLCSVEDLSTEAFFGQGTRLTVV.